The 5 T cell receptor beta chains reported below all come from one sample, sequenced in a study of blood T cell repertoires in COVID-19. Profiled with immunoSEQ multiplex PCR; TCRdb holds only in-frame clones, not every one. Here the sample spans about 190,000 clones, less than 90% being singletons. What was sequenced was peripheral blood. The receptors stem from a man aged 30-40 years with acute or convalescent COVID-19.

This clone came up once. The rearrangement uses TRBV4-1 and TRBJ2-2; 7 nucleotides match TRBD1. Losses at the gene ends were 0 bases for V and 7 bases for J; bases not matched to a gene: 20. The germline V gene encodes CDR1 MGHRA and CDR2 YSYEKL. The CDR3 length is 20 residues. DNA for the CDR3: TGCGCCAGCAGCCAAGATCCAGGACAGGACCGTTATGCGAGTGACGGGGAGCTGTTTTTT. It translates to CASSQDPGQDRYASDGELFF.

The chain has TRBV27 and TRBJ2-5; possibly TRBD2 for D (6 bases). The CDR3 spans 19 residues. CDR1 is MNHEY, CDR2 SMNVEV, per germline (reference sequence). Trimming left V 8 bases short and J 1 base short, with 29 bases between. The CDR3 reads CASSPKVRGWYEGQETQYF. CDR3 nucleotide sequence: TGTGCCAGCTCCCCTAAAGTTCGGGGGTGGTACGAGGGCCAAGAGACCCAGTACTTC.

V and J are TRBV27 and TRBJ2-3; D is perhaps TRBD2 (5 bases). CDR3 length: 14 residues. CDR1 and CDR2 (germline): MNHEY, SMNVEV (reference sequence). The V gene lost 2 bases and the J gene lost 4 bases, with 10 bases spanning the gap. CDR3 protein: CASSLPGIPDTQYF. In DNA form, the CDR3 reads TGTGCCAGCAGTTTACCGGGGATCCCAGATACGCAGTATTTT.

The chain uses TRBV6-5 and TRBJ2-3, with no clear D. The germline V gene encodes CDR1 MNHEY and CDR2 SVGAGI. V lost 6 bases and J lost 8, with 12 bases in between. The CDR3 totals 12 residues. CDR3 DNA: TGTGCCAGCAGAAAACTGGAGTCTACGCAGTATTTT. Translating it yields CASRKLESTQYF.

The chain combines TRBV3-1 (or the pseudogene TRBV3-2) with TRBJ2-3; D unclear. The CDR3 loop spans 16 amino acids. Looked up from germline, CDR1 is LGHDT and CDR2 is YNNKEL (reference sequence). V lost 4 bases to trimming and J lost 1 base, with 15 bases between them. The CDR3: CASSPKLNQGTDTQYF. CDR3 DNA sequence: TGTGCCAGCAGCCCCAAACTCAACCAGGGCACAGATACGCAGTATTTT.